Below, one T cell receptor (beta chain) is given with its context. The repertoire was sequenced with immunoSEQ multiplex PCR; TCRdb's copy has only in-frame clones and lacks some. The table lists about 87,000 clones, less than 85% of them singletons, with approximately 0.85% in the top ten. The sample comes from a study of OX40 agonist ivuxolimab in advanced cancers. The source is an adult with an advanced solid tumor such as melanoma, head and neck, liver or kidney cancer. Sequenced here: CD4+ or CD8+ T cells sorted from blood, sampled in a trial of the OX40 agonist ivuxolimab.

The CDR3 DNA reads TGTGCCAGCAGTTTCCTCAATCAGCCCCAGCATTTT. It encodes CASSFLNQPQHF. This rearrangement joins TRBV6-5 to TRBJ1-5, with D unresolved. Deletions cut 4 bases from V and 3 bases from J, with 4 bases between. The CDR3 length is 12 residues. The germline V gene encodes CDR1 MNHEY and CDR2 SVGAGI.